These 27 T cell receptor beta chains share one sample of origin, sequenced in a study of blood T cells in healthy people across ages. Combining a sample-barcoded 5' primer with a J-beta primer mix, a second PCR ran for about 7 to 11 cycles. TCRdb fed the 5' RACE reads into MiXCR, producing one record per CDR3 protein. The data contain 700,000 or so distinct CDR3 sequences, 20% to 25% of them singletons. Specimen: blood. The receptors come from a man aged 65 to 79 in good health.

This sequence joins TRBV5-1 and TRBJ2-4; 10 bases are shared with TRBD2. V shed 4 bases, J shed 8 bases, and the junction held 3 bases outside the gene matches. The CDR3 has 13 amino acids. CDR1 is SGHRS and CDR2 is YFSETQ in the germline V gene. CDR3 bases: TGCGCCAGCAGCATCGGACTAGCGGACATTCAGTACTTC. The encoded protein is CASSIGLADIQYF. Using reference TRBV5-1 and TRBJ2-4 for the parts outside the CDR3, the full variable domain is KAGVTQTPRYLIKTRGQQVTLSCSPISGHRSVSWYQQTPGQGLQFLFEYFSETQRNKGNFPGRFSGRQFSNSRSEMNVSTLELGDSALYLCASSIGLADIQYFGAGTRLSVL.

This clonotype has only a few counts. The chain has TRBV18 and TRBJ1-4; D remains ambiguous. V was clipped by 6 bases and J by 4 bases, with 18 bases between them. This CDR3 spans 16 amino acids. Germline CDR1 KGHSH, CDR2 LQKENI. The CDR3 is CASSRNGYSSNEKLFF. CDR3 sequence (DNA): TGTGCCAGCTCCCGCAACGGTTACAGCAGTAATGAAAAACTGTTTTTT.

On this clonotype itself: A junction boundary mismatches the germline segment, possibly from a read error. The chain carries TRBV24-1 and TRBJ2-5; no clear D gene. The CDR3 runs 13 residues. The V gene's germline CDR1 is KGHDR and CDR2 SFDVKD. CDR3: CASSDLQRETQYF. CDR3 nucleotide sequence: TGTGCCTCCAGTGATTTGCAGAGGGAGACCCAGTACTTC.

This clonotype was seen a handful of times. The chain employs TRBV11-1 and TRBJ2-7; TRBD1 matches at 7 bases. The trim removed 4 bases at V and 2 bases at J, leaving 5 bases unmatched. This CDR3 has 14 amino acids. Germline V gives CDR1 SGHAT, CDR2 FQDESV (reference sequence). CDR3 coding DNA: TGTGCCAGCAGCTCCCCAGGGGGAACCTACGAGCAGTACTTC. Amino acid sequence: CASSSPGGTYEQYF.

CDR3 DNA: TGCAGTGCTAGAAAGCAGGGAGGTCAGCCCCAGCATTTT. As protein: CSARKQGGQPQHF. The V gene is TRBV20-1, the J gene TRBJ1-5, with a tentative D call TRBD1 (5 bases). The CDR3 contains 13 residues. The germline V gene encodes CDR1 DFQATT and CDR2 SNEGSKA (reference sequence). V lost 2 bases and J lost 6, with 11 bases in between.

The V and J genes are TRBV6-6 and TRBJ1-2; 7 bases agree with TRBD1. This CDR3 spans 14 amino acids. From germline, CDR1 is MNHNY and CDR2 SVGAGI (reference sequence). V lost 6 bases, J lost 3 bases, and 7 bases stayed unmatched. The CDR3 nucleotides read TGTGCCAGCAGCCATCGACAGGGTGACTATGGCTACACCTTC. Translating gives CASSHRQGDYGYTF.

This clonotype was observed many times. This chain joins TRBV12-3 or TRBV12-4 and TRBJ2-1, with 14 bases matching TRBD2. Germline trimming cut 3 bases from V and 9 bases from J; bases unmatched to any gene: 4. CDR3 length equals 15 residues. The CDR3 region is CASSLTSGRAGEQFF. Here the CDR3 DNA reads TGTGCCAGCAGTTTGACTAGCGGGAGGGCGGGTGAGCAGTTCTTC.

The rearrangement links TRBV12-3 or TRBV12-4 to TRBJ2-1; no definite D call. V shed 3 bases and J shed 4 bases, with 10 bases lying between them. This CDR3 comprises 14 residues. For the CDR3, the DNA is TGTGCCAGCAGTTTGAGGCAGACTTACAATGAGCAGTTCTTC. This codes for CASSLRQTYNEQFF.

At least ten counts were recorded for this clonotype. This chain joins TRBV2 and TRBJ2-7; no firm D call. Germline assignment: CDR1 SNHLY and CDR2 FYNNEI. The CDR3 has 15 residues. Here the CDR3 DNA reads TGTGCCAGCAGTGATGAGGCAGCCCCCTCCAACGAGCAGTACGTC. It codes for CASSDEAAPSNEQYV.

In this sample, this clonotype turned up a few times. This chain joins TRBV29-1 and TRBJ2-2; tentatively, D is TRBD1 (6 bases). The ends were cut back, 6 bases at V and 4 bases at J, with 15 bases in the middle. CDR3 size: 14 residues. Germline-derived CDR1 and CDR2 are SQVTM and ANQGSEA. The CDR3 nucleotides read TGCAGCGTGACGCAGGGGTTTGCCACCGGGGAGCTGTTTTTT. It is translated as CSVTQGFATGELFF.

The chain uses TRBV12-3 or TRBV12-4 and TRBJ2-1; 9 bases agree with TRBD1. The CDR3 has 15 amino acids. The V segment lost 7 bases and the J segment 8 bases; nucleotides outside the gene matches: 12. This CDR3 reads CASIVGQGLLDEQFF. The DNA of the CDR3 is TGTGCCAGCATCGTGGGACAGGGTTTGTTAGATGAGCAGTTCTTC.

The V call is TRBV10-3, the J call TRBJ2-3; TRBD2 aligns across 9 bases. J was trimmed by 5 bases and V by 4 bases; bases with no gene match: 10. The CDR3 runs 16 residues. The germline gives CDR1 ENHRY, CDR2 SYGVKD. The CDR3 is CAISAGSGGHQDTQYF. CDR3 nucleotide sequence: TGTGCCATCAGTGCGGGTAGCGGGGGACATCAAGATACGCAGTATTTT.

This clonotype was seen ten or more times. The chain joins TRBV16 to TRBJ1-1, with D uncertain. This CDR3 comprises 15 residues. The V and J ends lost 8 bases and 0 bases respectively, with 16 bases between them. Germline V CDR1 and CDR2: KGHSY, FQNENV. CDR3 nucleotides: TGTGCCAGCCAAAAGACAATCAACATGAACACTGAAGCTTTCTTT. This encodes CASQKTINMNTEAFF.

The chain links TRBV20-1 to TRBJ2-7; 11 positions agree with TRBD1. The J segment lost 1 base and the V segment lost 3 bases, leaving 8 bases of the junction unmatched. From germline, CDR1 is DFQATT and CDR2 SNEGSKA (reference sequence). The CDR3 contains 16 residues. CDR3 region: CSARRPGDRGSYEQYF. CDR3 coding DNA: TGCAGTGCTAGGAGGCCCGGGGACAGGGGGTCCTACGAGCAGTACTTC.

This sequence joins TRBV5-1 and TRBJ1-2; D gene uncertain. This CDR3 comprises 13 residues. Germline V gene lookup returns CDR1 SGHRS and CDR2 YFSETQ. The germline V and J ends were trimmed by 1 base and 1 base, with 5 bases remaining between them. In DNA form, the CDR3 reads TGCGCCAGCAGCTTGATGAATAACTATGGCTACACCTTC. It yields the protein CASSLMNNYGYTF.

The genes are TRBV2 and TRBJ2-4; D may be TRBD1 (5 bases). Germline V gene data show CDR1 as SNHLY and CDR2 as FYNNEI. The CDR3 is made up of 14 amino acids. V was cut by 10 bases and J by 5 bases, with 18 bases left in between. CDR3 nucleotide sequence: TGTGCCACCTCAATATCCAGGGTCCAAAACATTCAGTACTTC. It specifies CATSISRVQNIQYF.

The V and J genes are TRBV5-1 and TRBJ2-3, with TRBD2 as a possible D gene (6 bases). This CDR3 is 15 amino acids long. The germline V gene encodes CDR1 SGHRS and CDR2 YFSETQ. Trimming took off 4 bases at V and 0 bases at J, with 12 bases between the two ends. The CDR3 loop is CASSRAGSSTDTQYF. DNA of the CDR3: TGCGCCAGCAGCAGAGCGGGCTCTAGCACAGATACGCAGTATTTT.

The chain recombines TRBV19 with TRBJ1-4; no definite D call. The V end lost 5 bases, the J end lost 7 bases, and 5 bases lay between the germline ends. The CDR3 consists of 11 residues. Germline V gene sequence: CDR1 LNHDA, CDR2 SQIVND (reference sequence). CDR3 bases: TGTGCCAGTAGTCAAAGTGAAAAACTGTTTTTT. It specifies CASSQSEKLFF. Drawing the rest from reference TRBV19 and TRBJ1-4, the complete variable domain is DGGITQSPKYLFRKEGQNVTLSCEQNLNHDAMYWYRQDPGQGLRLIYYSQIVNDFQKGDIAEGYSVSREKKESFPLTVTSAQKNPTAFYLCASSQSEKLFFGSGTQLSVL.

This rearrangement joins TRBV29-1 to TRBJ2-3; 13 bases align to TRBD2. The CDR3 is made up of 18 amino acids. V was clipped by 6 bases and J by 7 bases; unmatched bases: 19. CDR1 SQVTM and CDR2 ANQGSEA come from the germline V gene. This chain's CDR3 is CSVGRTSGGISPSHTQYF. In nucleotides, the CDR3 is TGCAGCGTCGGGCGGACTAGCGGGGGTATAAGTCCGTCACATACGCAGTATTTT.

The chain has TRBV6-1 and TRBJ1-1, with D uncertain. There are 14 residues in the CDR3. CDR1 MNHNS and CDR2 SASEGT come from the germline V gene. The germline V and J ends were trimmed by 2 bases and 6 bases, with 13 bases remaining between them. The CDR3 loop reads CASSEMAGRPEAFF. The DNA of the CDR3 is TGTGCCAGCAGTGAAATGGCGGGGAGACCTGAAGCTTTCTTT.

The DNA for the CDR3 is TGTGCCAGCATCCCCAGCGGGACGGCAGTGAACACTGAAGCTTTCTTT. This translates into CASIPSGTAVNTEAFF. The chain uses TRBV7-8 and TRBJ1-1; a possible D gene is TRBD1 (5 bases). This CDR3 spans 16 amino acids. Germline lookup yields CDR1 SGHVS and CDR2 FQNEAQ. With 7 bases removed from V and 0 bases from J, the gap between germline ends came to 18 bases.

This chain uses TRBV4-1 with TRBJ2-3, with unresolved D. CDR1 and CDR2 from the germline V gene are MGHRA and YSYEKL. The V gene lost 0 bases and the J gene lost 1 base, with 17 bases spanning the gap. This CDR3 contains 18 residues. CDR3 DNA: TGCGCCAGCAGCCAAGATCCGAGACTGCCCGCTGGCACAGATACGCAGTATTTT. The encoded protein is CASSQDPRLPAGTDTQYF.

This clonotype has just a few counts. This chain uses TRBV7-8 with TRBJ2-1, with D perhaps given as TRBD1 or TRBD2 (5 bases each). The J call may not be correct, given that the DNA end is closer to TRBJ2-7. The CDR3 length is 15 residues. CDR1 SGHVS and CDR2 FQNEAQ come from the germline V gene. The CDR3 DNA is TGTGCCAGCAGCTTAGAAGGGACCCGTGGGAACGAGCAGTACTTC. Amino acids: CASSLEGTRGNEQYF.

This clonotype was picked up a small number of times. It is likely a read error, because the conserved phenylalanine at the end of the CDR3 is missing. The chain recombines TRBV15 with TRBJ1-1; 9 bases line up with TRBD1. The CDR3 contains 17 residues. Germline loops: CDR1 LNHNV, CDR2 YYDKDF (reference sequence). V dropped 1 base and J dropped 5; count of bases not matched to a gene: 11. The CDR3 region is CATSRVFGQGTGTEAFS. CDR3 DNA sequence: TGTGCCACCAGCAGAGTATTTGGACAGGGGACGGGGACTGAAGCTTTCTCT.

In this sample, this clonotype turned up a few times. The gene calls are TRBV29-1 and TRBJ2-5; 7 bases are shared with TRBD1. The CDR3 consists of 12 residues. Germline V gene lookup returns CDR1 SQVTM and CDR2 ANQGSEA. The V and J ends lost 8 bases and 4 bases, in that order; junction bases with no gene match: 7. The CDR3 coding sequence is TGCAGCACCCAAACAGGGGTAGAGACCCAGTACTTC. This encodes CSTQTGVETQYF.

This clonotype turned up a few times. The rearrangement uses TRBV5-1 and TRBJ1-2; no clear D gene. The CDR3 is 14 amino acids. The V end was cut by 3 bases, the J end by 4 bases, with 13 bases between. In germline, CDR1 is SGHRS, CDR2 YFSETQ. The CDR3 region has the DNA TGCGCCAGCAGCTATGAGGGTTTTGGCTATGGCTACACCTTC. Amino acid sequence: CASSYEGFGYGYTF.

CDR3 loop: CASALAGEETQYF. In DNA form, the CDR3 reads TGCGCCAGCGCACTAGCGGGAGAAGAGACCCAGTACTTC. The chain uses TRBV5-1 and TRBJ2-5; 11 positions match TRBD2. Germline lookup yields CDR1 SGHRS and CDR2 YFSETQ. The CDR3 spans 13 residues. Trimming removed 7 bases from V and 3 bases from J; junction bases left unmatched: 2.